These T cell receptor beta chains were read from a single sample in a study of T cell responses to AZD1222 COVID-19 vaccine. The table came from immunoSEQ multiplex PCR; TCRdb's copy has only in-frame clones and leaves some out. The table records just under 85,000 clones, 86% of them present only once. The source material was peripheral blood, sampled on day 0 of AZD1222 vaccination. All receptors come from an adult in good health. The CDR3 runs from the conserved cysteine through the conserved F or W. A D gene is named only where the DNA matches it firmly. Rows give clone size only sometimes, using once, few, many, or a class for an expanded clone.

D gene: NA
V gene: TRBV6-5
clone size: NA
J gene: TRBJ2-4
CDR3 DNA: TGTGCCAGCACTCAGGCCAGGGGTTGGGTTCAGTACTTC
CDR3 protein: CASTQARGWVQYF

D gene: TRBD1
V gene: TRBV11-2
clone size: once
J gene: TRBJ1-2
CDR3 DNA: TGTGCCAGCAGCTTAGAAAGAGGGACAGGGGCTTACTATGGCTACACCTTC
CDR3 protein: CASSLERGTGAYYGYTF

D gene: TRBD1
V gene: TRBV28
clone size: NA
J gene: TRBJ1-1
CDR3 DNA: TGTGCCAGCAGTCCCGGACAGGGGGCATCGGCTGAAGCTTTCTTT
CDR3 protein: CASSPGQGASAEAFF

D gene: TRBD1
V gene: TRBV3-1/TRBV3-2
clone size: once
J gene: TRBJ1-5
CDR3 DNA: TGTGCCAGCAGCCAATCAGGGGGCAGGGGTCAGCCCCAGCATTTT
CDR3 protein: CASSQSGGRGQPQHF

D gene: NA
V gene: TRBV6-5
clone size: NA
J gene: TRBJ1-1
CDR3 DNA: TGTGCCAGCAGTCTTCAAATGGGATGGAACACTGAAGCTTTCTTT
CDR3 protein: CASSLQMGWNTEAFF

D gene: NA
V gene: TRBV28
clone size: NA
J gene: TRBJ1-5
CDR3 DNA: TGTGCCAGCCCCCCAGCGGGCAGGGATGGCCAGCCCCAGCATTTT
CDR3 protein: CASPPAGRDGQPQHF

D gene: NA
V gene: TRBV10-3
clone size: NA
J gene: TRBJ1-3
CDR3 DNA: TGTGCCATCAAAAAGACAGGTTCGAGCTCTGGAAACACCATATATTTT
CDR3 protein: CAIKKTGSSSGNTIYF

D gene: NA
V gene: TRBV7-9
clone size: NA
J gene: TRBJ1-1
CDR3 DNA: TGTGCCAGCAGCTTCTCCAGGACGGCTAACACTGAAGCTTTCTTT
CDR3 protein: CASSFSRTANTEAFF

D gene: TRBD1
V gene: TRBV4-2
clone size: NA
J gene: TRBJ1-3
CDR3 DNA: TGTGCCAGCAGCCAAGACAGGGGGCTCTCTGGAAACACCATATATTTT
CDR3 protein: CASSQDRGLSGNTIYF

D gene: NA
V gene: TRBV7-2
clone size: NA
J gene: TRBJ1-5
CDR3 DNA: TGTGCCAGCAGCTTAGGAACAGCTAGCAATCAGCCCCAGCATTTT
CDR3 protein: CASSLGTASNQPQHF

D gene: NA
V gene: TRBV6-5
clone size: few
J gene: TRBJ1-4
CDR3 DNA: TGTGCCAGCAGTTACTCGCGGCAGGGACGGGAAAAACTGTTTTTT
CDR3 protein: CASSYSRQGREKLFF

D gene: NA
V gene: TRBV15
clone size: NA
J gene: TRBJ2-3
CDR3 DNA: TGTGCCACCAGCAGCACAGATACGCAGTATTTT
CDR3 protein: CATSSTDTQYF

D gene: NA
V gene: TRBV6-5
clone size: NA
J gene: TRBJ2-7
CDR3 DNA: TGTGCCAGCAGTAAGGGGAGCTCCTACGAGCAGTACTTC
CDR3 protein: CASSKGSSYEQYF

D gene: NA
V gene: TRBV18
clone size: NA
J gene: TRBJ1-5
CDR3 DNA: TGTGCCAGCTCACCAGCACCGGGGCAGCCCCAGCATTTT
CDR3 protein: CASSPAPGQPQHF

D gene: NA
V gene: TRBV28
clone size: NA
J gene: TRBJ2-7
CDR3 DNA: TGTGCCAGCAGTTTTTCCCGGGTGACAACCTACGAGCAGTACTTC
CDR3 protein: CASSFSRVTTYEQYF

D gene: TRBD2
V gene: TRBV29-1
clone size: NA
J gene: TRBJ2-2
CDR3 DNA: TGCAGCGTTGGCGGGGGGAGTGACACCGGGGAGCTGTTTTTT
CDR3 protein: CSVGGGSDTGELFF

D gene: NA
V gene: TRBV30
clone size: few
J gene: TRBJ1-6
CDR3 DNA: TGTGCCTGGAGCCGCGAGGGACCCTATAATTCACCCCTCCACTTT
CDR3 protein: CAWSREGPYNSPLHF

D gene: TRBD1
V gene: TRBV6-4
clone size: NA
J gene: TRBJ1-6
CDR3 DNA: TGTGCCAGCAGAGAGCAACCGGGACAGGGGACGAATTCACCCCTCCACTTT
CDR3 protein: CASREQPGQGTNSPLHF

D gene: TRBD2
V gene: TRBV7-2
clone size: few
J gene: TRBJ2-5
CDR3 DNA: TGTGCCAGCAGCCCCGCGGGGGTTGGAGAGACCCAGTACTTC
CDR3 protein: CASSPAGVGETQYF

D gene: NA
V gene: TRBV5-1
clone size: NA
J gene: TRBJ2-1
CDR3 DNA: TGCGCCAGCAGCCCGGTAGGGGGTCCCTACAATGAGCAGTTCTTC
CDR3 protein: CASSPVGGPYNEQFF

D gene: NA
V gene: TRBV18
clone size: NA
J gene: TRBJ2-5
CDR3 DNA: TGTGCCAGCTCACGGAGTCGGACGGGGGAGACCCAGTACTTC
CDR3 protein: CASSRSRTGETQYF

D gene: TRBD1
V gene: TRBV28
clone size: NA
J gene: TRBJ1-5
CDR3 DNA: TGTGCCAGCAGACGCCGGGACAGTAGCAATCAGCCCCAGCATTTT
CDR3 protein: CASRRRDSSNQPQHF

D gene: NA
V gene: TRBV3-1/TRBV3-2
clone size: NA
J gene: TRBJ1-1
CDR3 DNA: TGTGCCAGCAGCCAAGATGAGGGGCGCAAGGCTTTCTTT
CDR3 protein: CASSQDEGRKAFF

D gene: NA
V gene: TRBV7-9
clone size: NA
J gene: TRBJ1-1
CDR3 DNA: TGTGCCAGCAGCACCCAACCAAACACTGAAGCTTTCTTT
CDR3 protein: CASSTQPNTEAFF

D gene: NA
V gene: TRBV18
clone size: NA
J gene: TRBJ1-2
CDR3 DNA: TGTGCCAGCTCACCAGGGGGGTCCGGTGGCTACACCTTC
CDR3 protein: CASSPGGSGGYTF

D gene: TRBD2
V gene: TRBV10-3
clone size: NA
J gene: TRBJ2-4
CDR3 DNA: TGTGCCATCAGTTACTTCGGACTAGCGGGAGGTTCAGCCAAAAACATTCAGTACTTC
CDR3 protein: CAISYFGLAGGSAKNIQYF

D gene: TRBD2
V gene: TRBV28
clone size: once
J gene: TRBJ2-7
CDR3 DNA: TGTGCCAGCAGGACTAGCGGGAGGGGCCAAGAGCAGTACTTC
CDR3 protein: CASRTSGRGQEQYF

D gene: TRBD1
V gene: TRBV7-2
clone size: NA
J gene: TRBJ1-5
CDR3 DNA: TGTGCCAGCACTGCGGGACAGGGGGAACAGCCCCAGCATTTT
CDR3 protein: CASTAGQGEQPQHF

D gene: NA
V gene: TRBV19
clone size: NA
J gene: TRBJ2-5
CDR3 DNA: TGTGCCAGTAAAGGGAGGACGGGGAGAGGAGAGACCCAGTACTTC
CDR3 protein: CASKGRTGRGETQYF

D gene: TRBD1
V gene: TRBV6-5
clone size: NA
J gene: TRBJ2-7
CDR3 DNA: TGTGCCAGCAGCCGCTTGGGACAGGGGAGCGGCGAGCAGTACTTC
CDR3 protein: CASSRLGQGSGEQYF

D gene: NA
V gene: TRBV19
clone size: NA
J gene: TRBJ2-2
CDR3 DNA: TGTGCCAGTAGGATCCAGGCGAAGGACACCGGGGAGCTGTTTTTT
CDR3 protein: CASRIQAKDTGELFF

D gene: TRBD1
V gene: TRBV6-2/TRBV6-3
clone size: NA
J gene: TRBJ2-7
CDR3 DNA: TGTGCCAGCAGTTACCCCCCAGGGGGATATGAGCAGTACTTC
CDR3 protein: CASSYPPGGYEQYF

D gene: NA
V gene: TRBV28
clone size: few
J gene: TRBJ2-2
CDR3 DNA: TGTGCCAGCAGTCTCGGGACTTCCCCCGGGGAGCTGTTTTTT
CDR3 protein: CASSLGTSPGELFF

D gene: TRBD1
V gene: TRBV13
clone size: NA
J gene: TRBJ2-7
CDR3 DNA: TGTGCCAGCAGCTTTAAGACGACAGGGGTGGGCGAGCAGTACTTC
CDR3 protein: CASSFKTTGVGEQYF

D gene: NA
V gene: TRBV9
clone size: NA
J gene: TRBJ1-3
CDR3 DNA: TGTGCCAGCAGCGTAGAACAGGCCTCTGGAAACACCATATATTTT
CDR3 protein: CASSVEQASGNTIYF

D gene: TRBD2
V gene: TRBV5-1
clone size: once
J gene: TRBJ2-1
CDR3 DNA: TGCGCCAGCACCCAACCGGGACTAGCGTTCAATGAGCAGTTCTTC
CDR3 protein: CASTQPGLAFNEQFF

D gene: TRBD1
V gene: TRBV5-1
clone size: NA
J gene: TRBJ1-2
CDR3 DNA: TGCGCCAGCAGCTCGACAGGGGCGGACTATGGCTACACCTTC
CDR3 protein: CASSSTGADYGYTF

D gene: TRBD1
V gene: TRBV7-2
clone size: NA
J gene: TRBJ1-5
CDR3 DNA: TGTGCCAGCAGCTCAGAGACAGGGTACAATCAGCCCCAGCATTTT
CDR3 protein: CASSSETGYNQPQHF

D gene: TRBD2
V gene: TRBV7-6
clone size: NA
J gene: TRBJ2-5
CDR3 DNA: TGTGCCAGCAGCTTTGGACTAGCGGGAGGTTGGGAGACCCAGTACTTC
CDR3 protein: CASSFGLAGGWETQYF

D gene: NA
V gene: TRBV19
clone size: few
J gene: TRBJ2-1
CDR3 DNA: TGTGCCAGTAGTGCGACAGGTTATAGCAATGAGCAGTTCTTC
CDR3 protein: CASSATGYSNEQFF

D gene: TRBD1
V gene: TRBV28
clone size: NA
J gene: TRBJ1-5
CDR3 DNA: TGTGCCAGTTATGACAGGGCTCATCAGCCCCAGCATTTT
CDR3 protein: CASYDRAHQPQHF

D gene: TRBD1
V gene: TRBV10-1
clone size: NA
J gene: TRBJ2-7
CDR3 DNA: TGCGCCAGCAGTGAGTACCGACAGGGCTCCGAGCAGTACTTC
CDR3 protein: CASSEYRQGSEQYF

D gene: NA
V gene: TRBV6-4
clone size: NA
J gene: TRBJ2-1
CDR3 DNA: TGTGCCAGCAGTGATGCCGGCAATGAGCAGTTCTTC
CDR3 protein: CASSDAGNEQFF

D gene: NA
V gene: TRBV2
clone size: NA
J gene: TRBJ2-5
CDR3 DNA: TGTGCCAGCAGTGTAGAAGCAGGGCACCAAGAGACCCAGTACTTC
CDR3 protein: CASSVEAGHQETQYF

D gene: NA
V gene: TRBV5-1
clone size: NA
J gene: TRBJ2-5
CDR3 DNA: TGCGCCAGCAGCACGCCCCAAGAGACCCAGTACTTC
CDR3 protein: CASSTPQETQYF

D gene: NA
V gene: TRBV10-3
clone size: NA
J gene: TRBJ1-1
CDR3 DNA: TGTGCCATCAGTGAGTCGAATAGGGAAGCTTTCTTT
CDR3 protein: CAISESNREAFF

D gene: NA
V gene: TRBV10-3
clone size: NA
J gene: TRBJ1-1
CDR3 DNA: TGTGCCATCAGTCCGGACGGGGCGAACACTGAAGCTTTCTTT
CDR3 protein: CAISPDGANTEAFF

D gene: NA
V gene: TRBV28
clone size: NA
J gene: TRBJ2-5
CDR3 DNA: TGTGCCAGCAGCCCGGCGCATCAAGAGACCCAGTACTTC
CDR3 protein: CASSPAHQETQYF

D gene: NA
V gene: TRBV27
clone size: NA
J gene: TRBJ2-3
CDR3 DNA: TGTGCCAGCAGGGGGGTAGACACAGATACGCAGTATTTT
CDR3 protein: CASRGVDTDTQYF

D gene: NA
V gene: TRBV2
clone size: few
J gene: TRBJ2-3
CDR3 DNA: TGTGCCAGCATGACACCGGGACAATCGACCACAGATACGCAGTATTTT
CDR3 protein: CASMTPGQSTTDTQYF

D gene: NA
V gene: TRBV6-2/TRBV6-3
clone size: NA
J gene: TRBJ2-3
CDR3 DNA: TGTGCCAGCAGCCCGATCTCGACTAGGGCGGCCCCGCAGTATTTT
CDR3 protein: CASSPISTRAAPQYF

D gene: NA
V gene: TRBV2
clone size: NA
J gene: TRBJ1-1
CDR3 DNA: TGTGCCAGCAGTGAATGGGGACGAAGTCCGAGTAACACTGAAGCTTTCTTT
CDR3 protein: CASSEWGRSPSNTEAFF

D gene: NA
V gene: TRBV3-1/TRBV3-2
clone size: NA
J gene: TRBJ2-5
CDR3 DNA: TGTGCCAGCAGCCAAGTAGGGTCCGAGACCCAGTACTTC
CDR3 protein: CASSQVGSETQYF

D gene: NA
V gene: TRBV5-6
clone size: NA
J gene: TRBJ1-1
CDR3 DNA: TGTGCCAGCAGCTTGGGAGACCGGGGCACTGAAGCTTTCTTT
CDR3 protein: CASSLGDRGTEAFF

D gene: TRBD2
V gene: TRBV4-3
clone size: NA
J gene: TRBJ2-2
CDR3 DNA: TGCGCCAGCAGCCATGGTAGCGGGAGTGGGGAGCTGTTTTTT
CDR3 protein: CASSHGSGSGELFF

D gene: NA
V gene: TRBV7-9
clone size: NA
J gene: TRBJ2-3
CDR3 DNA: TGTGCCAGCAGCTTATCCGGGGGGCCCGCAGATACGCAGTATTTT
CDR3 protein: CASSLSGGPADTQYF

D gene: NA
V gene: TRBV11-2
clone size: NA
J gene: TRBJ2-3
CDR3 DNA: TGTGCCAGCAGCTTAGACTTGACCACAGATACGCAGTATTTT
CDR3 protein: CASSLDLTTDTQYF

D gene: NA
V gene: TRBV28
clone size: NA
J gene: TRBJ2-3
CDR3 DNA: TGTGCCAGCCGACTCCCTGGGGGGGCCGGCACAGATACGCAGTATTTT
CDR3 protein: CASRLPGGAGTDTQYF

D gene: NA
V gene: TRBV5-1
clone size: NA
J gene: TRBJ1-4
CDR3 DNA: TGCGCCAGCAGCTTGGTAGTCGACGAAAAACTGTTTTTT
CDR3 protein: CASSLVVDEKLFF

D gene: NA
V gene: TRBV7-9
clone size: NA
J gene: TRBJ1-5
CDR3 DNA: TGTGCCAGCAGCCCCCCTAACGGTCAGCCCCAGCATTTT
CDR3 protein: CASSPPNGQPQHF